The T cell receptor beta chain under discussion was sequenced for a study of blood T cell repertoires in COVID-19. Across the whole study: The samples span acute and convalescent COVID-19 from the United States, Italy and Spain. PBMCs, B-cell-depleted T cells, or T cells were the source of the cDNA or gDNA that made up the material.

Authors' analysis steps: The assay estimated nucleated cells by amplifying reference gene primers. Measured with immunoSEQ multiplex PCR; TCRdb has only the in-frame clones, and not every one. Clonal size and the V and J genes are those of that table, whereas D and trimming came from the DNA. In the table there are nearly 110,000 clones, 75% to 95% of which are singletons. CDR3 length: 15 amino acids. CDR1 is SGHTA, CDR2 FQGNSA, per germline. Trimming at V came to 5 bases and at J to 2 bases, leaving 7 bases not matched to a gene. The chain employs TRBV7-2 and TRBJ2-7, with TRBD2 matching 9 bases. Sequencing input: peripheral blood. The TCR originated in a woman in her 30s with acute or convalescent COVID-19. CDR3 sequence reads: CASSLHLAGPYEQYF. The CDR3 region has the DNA TGTGCCAGCAGCCTGCATCTAGCGGGGCCCTACGAGCAGTACTTC.